What follows are 27 T cell receptor beta chains derived from one specimen sequenced in a study of blood T cell repertoires in COVID-19 (dated by TCRdb to 2018 to 2021). Library prep was done by the immunoSEQ multiplex PCR assay. TCRdb limited this immuneACCESS table to in-frame rearrangements with V and J called. A share of clones is missing; checked studies link under half to unresolved V genes, and the rest is unexplained. Present in this sample are hundreds of thousands of clones, roughly nine tenths of which were seen just once. The top ten constitute under 2.5% of the sample. Sample: PBMCs or T cells enriched from blood (not recorded which). The source is a woman younger than 35 who had recovered from COVID-19.

The chain couples TRBV4-1 to TRBJ1-1; TRBD1 aligns across 10 bases. Trimming removed 6 bases from V and 0 bases from J; junction bases left unmatched: 10. Germline assignment: CDR1 MGHRA and CDR2 YSYEKL. The CDR3 contains 17 residues. CDR3 loop: CASSRQGDRGLNTEAFF. For the CDR3, the DNA is TGCGCCAGCAGTCGACAGGGGGACAGGGGACTGAACACTGAAGCTTTCTTT.

The rearrangement uses TRBV9 and TRBJ2-1; 8 nucleotides match TRBD2. Germline loops: CDR1 SGDLS, CDR2 YYNGEE. J lost 2 bases, V lost 7 bases, and 5 bases had no gene match. This CDR3 contains 14 residues. CDR3 loop: CASSSGGPYNEQFF. The CDR3 coding sequence is TGTGCCAGCTCATCGGGGGGGCCCTACAATGAGCAGTTCTTC.

The chain recombines TRBV5-1 with TRBJ1-2; possible D gene TRBD1, 6 bases. V gave up 4 bases and J gave up 5 bases, with 12 bases separating them. The CDR3 consists of 13 residues. CDR1 is SGHRS, CDR2 YFSETQ, per germline. The CDR3 reads CASSQQGRYGYTF. DNA for the CDR3: TGCGCCAGCAGCCAACAGGGTCGGTATGGCTACACCTTC.

V and J are TRBV6-5 and TRBJ1-1; possibly TRBD1 for D (5 bases). Looked up from germline, CDR1 is MNHEY and CDR2 is SVGAGI. V was trimmed by 2 bases and J by 5 bases, leaving 15 bases between them. The CDR3 totals 15 residues. CDR3 amino acids: CASSYAGPGGTEAFF. The CDR3 DNA sequence: TGTGCCAGCAGTTACGCCGGCCCGGGGGGTACTGAAGCTTTCTTT.

This chain joins TRBV11-3 and TRBJ1-3; TRBD1 aligns across 7 bases. V shed 2 bases and J 0 bases; nucleotides not matched to a gene: 16. The germline V gene has CDR1 SGHNT and CDR2 YENEEA. CDR3 size: 20 residues. The CDR3 DNA is TGTGCCAGCAGCTTACCCAATCCCCTTCGACAGGGCTTCTCTGGAAACACCATATATTTT. Translated: CASSLPNPLRQGFSGNTIYF.

The chain employs TRBV6-1 and TRBJ1-6; 9 bases map to TRBD1. J gave up 6 bases and V 3 bases, and 6 bases lay outside the gene matches. This CDR3 is 16 amino acids long. Germline V gene data show CDR1 as MNHNS and CDR2 as SASEGT. In DNA, the CDR3 is TGTGCCAGCAGTGAGAGAGCGGGACAGGGTAATTCACCCCTCCACTTT. Its protein product is CASSERAGQGNSPLHF.

This clone was found once. This sequence joins TRBV4-2 and TRBJ2-3; TRBD1 is a possible D gene (5 bases). CDR1 and CDR2 (germline): LGHNA, YNFKEQ. Trimming shortened V by 0 bases and J by 7 bases, and 20 bases separated the two germline ends. The CDR3 spans 17 residues. The CDR3, as DNA: TGTGCCAGCAGCCAAGAGGGTTGGGAAGGGGCAGGGTATACGCAGTATTTT. Translating gives CASSQEGWEGAGYTQYF.

This chain connects TRBV7-2 to TRBJ1-2, with 11 bases identical to TRBD1. The CDR3 has 16 amino acids. After removal of 2 bases from V and 4 bases from J, the junction contained 6 bases not matched to a gene. Germline V lookup: CDR1 SGHTA, CDR2 FQGNSA. The CDR3 DNA reads as TGTGCCAGCAGCTTACGGACAGGGGGCGCAGGCTATGGCTACACCTTC. Amino acids: CASSLRTGGAGYGYTF.

The V gene is TRBV2, the J gene TRBJ2-1, with TRBD2 matching 11 bases. The CDR3 consists of 15 residues. In germline, CDR1 is SNHLY, CDR2 FYNNEI. The junction had 10 bases not matched to a gene; V was cut back by 10 bases and J by 5 bases. The CDR3 spells CAIASGTSGNNEQFF. In nucleotides, the CDR3 is TGTGCCATCGCCTCCGGGACTAGCGGTAACAATGAGCAGTTCTTC.

This chain links TRBV6-5 with TRBJ2-5; tentatively, D is TRBD2 (6 bases). Germline assignment: CDR1 MNHEY and CDR2 SVGAGI. The CDR3 has 15 residues. V was cut by 2 bases and J by 1 base, with 11 bases left in between. The chain's CDR3 is CASSYHTGSQETQYF. The CDR3 bases are TGTGCCAGCAGTTACCACACCGGGAGCCAAGAGACCCAGTACTTC.

This chain joins TRBV10-3 and TRBJ2-1; 15 nucleotides line up with TRBD2. The V gene's germline CDR1 is ENHRY and CDR2 SYGVKD. Trimming cost V 5 bases and J 5 bases; bases outside gene matches: 7. This CDR3 comprises 17 residues. CDR3 region: CAISMGLAGGPNNEQFF. The CDR3 coding sequence is TGTGCCATCAGTATGGGACTAGCGGGGGGCCCAAACAATGAGCAGTTCTTC.

The chain joins TRBV29-1 to TRBJ2-3; perhaps TRBD2 as D (5 bases). Per germline, CDR1 SQVTM and CDR2 ANQGSEA. The V and J ends lost 1 base and 3 bases respectively, with 20 bases between them. This CDR3 region has 17 residues. The CDR3 DNA follows: TGCAGCGTTGAAGGCCCGGTGAGGGTAACGGGAACAGATACGCAGTATTTT. Translating gives CSVEGPVRVTGTDTQYF.

The CDR3 sequence: CAHGRGGEQYF. The CDR3 DNA sequence: TGTGCCCACGGGAGGGGGGGAGAGCAGTACTTC. The V call is TRBV10-3, the J call TRBJ2-7; 8 bases match TRBD2. Trimming removed 11 bases from V and 7 bases from J; junction bases left unmatched: 7. The CDR3 has 11 residues. CDR1 and CDR2 (germline): ENHRY, SYGVKD.

The chain recombines TRBV9 with TRBJ2-3, with 8 bases that match TRBD2. V was clipped by 0 bases and J by 7 bases; unmatched bases: 7. There are 15 residues in the CDR3. Looked up from germline, CDR1 is SGDLS and CDR2 is YYNGEE. CDR3 bases: TGTGCCAGCAGCGTAGACGTGGCGGGGGGTAATACGCAGTATTTT. This translates into CASSVDVAGGNTQYF.

This chain uses TRBV12-3 or TRBV12-4 with TRBJ1-6; 7 bases match TRBD1. Trimming cost V 5 bases and J 14 bases; bases outside gene matches: 9. CDR3 length: 13 amino acids. DNA for the CDR3: TGTGCCAGCAGTGACCGACAGGGTGGGACCCTCCACTTT. It translates to CASSDRQGGTLHF.

This clone was counted once. V is TRBV5-6 and J is TRBJ2-1, with D maybe TRBD1 (5 bases). V was clipped by 0 bases and J by 7 bases, with 8 bases between them. CDR1 SGHDT and CDR2 YYEEEE come from the germline V gene. The CDR3 is made up of 13 amino acids. The CDR3 loop reads CASSLAQGNEQFF. Written as DNA, the CDR3 is TGTGCCAGCAGCTTGGCCCAGGGTAATGAGCAGTTCTTC.

The genes are TRBV5-1 and TRBJ1-1; D is uncertain. Per the germline V gene, CDR1 is SGHRS and CDR2 is YFSETQ. V was trimmed by 6 bases and J by 5 bases, leaving 11 bases between them. CDR3 length: 12 residues. Written as DNA, the CDR3 is TGCGCCAGCACCGAGGGCGGGACTGAAGCTTTCTTT. It translates to CASTEGGTEAFF.

V gene TRBV4-1 combines with J gene TRBJ1-2, with 12 nucleotides matching TRBD1. The CDR3 consists of 15 residues. The V segment lost 6 bases and the J segment 7 bases; nucleotides outside the gene matches: 9. Looked up from germline, CDR1 is MGHRA and CDR2 is YSYEKL. The CDR3 nucleotides read TGCGCCAGCAGGGACCCGGGACAGGGGGCAAGTGGCTACACCTTC. It specifies CASRDPGQGASGYTF.

Written as DNA, the CDR3 is TGTGCCAGCAGCTTGGGACAGGGGACCGGGAGGTACGAGCAGTACTTC. Translated: CASSLGQGTGRYEQYF. V gene TRBV5-5 combines with J gene TRBJ2-7; D perhaps matches TRBD1 (8 bases). Trimming left V 0 bases short and J 4 bases short, with 17 bases between. Per the germline V gene, CDR1 is SGHKS and CDR2 is YYEKEE (reference sequence). The length of the CDR3 is 16 residues.

The V gene is TRBV3-1 (or the pseudogene TRBV3-2), the J gene TRBJ2-1, with D maybe TRBD2 (5 bases). Germline V gives CDR1 LGHDT, CDR2 YNNKEL (reference sequence). The CDR3 consists of 14 residues. The V end was cut by 3 bases, the J end by 4 bases, with 10 bases between. The CDR3 reads CASSQEDWYNEQFF. The CDR3 DNA reads TGTGCCAGCAGCCAGGAGGACTGGTACAATGAGCAGTTCTTC.

This chain joins TRBV7-2 and TRBJ1-1; D is uncertain. The CDR3 has 14 residues. V shed 2 bases and J shed 1 base, with 8 bases lying between them. Per the germline V gene, CDR1 is SGHTA and CDR2 is FQGNSA. CDR3 sequence: CASSLMAGNTEAFF. The CDR3 region has the DNA TGTGCCAGCAGCTTAATGGCTGGGAACACTGAAGCTTTCTTT.

The chain couples TRBV19 to TRBJ2-1; 9 nucleotides match TRBD1. Germline assignment: CDR1 LNHDA and CDR2 SQIVND (reference sequence). V shed 5 bases, J shed 9 bases, and the junction held 8 bases outside the gene matches. The CDR3 length is 14 residues. The CDR3 protein is CASSPRTGVGEQFF. In nucleotides, the CDR3 is TGTGCCAGTAGTCCCCGGACAGGGGTCGGTGAGCAGTTCTTC.

The CDR3 coding sequence is TGTGCCAGCAGCTTTCTCGCGGACAGTCTGATCACCTTC. Translated: CASSFLADSLITF. This chain links TRBV5-4 with TRBJ1-2; D perhaps matches TRBD1 (6 bases). Germline V gene sequence: CDR1 SGHNT, CDR2 YYREEE (reference sequence). Trimming left V 2 bases short and J 13 bases short, with 18 bases between. There are 13 residues in the CDR3. Using reference TRBV5-4 and TRBJ1-2 for the parts outside the CDR3, the full variable domain is ETGVTQSPTHLIKTRGQQVTLRCSSQSGHNTVSWYQQALGQGPQFIFQYYREEENGRGNFPPRFSGLQFPNYSSELNVNALELDDSALYLCASSFLADSLITFGSGTRLTVV.

CDR3 sequence: CASSLTVTGNSPLHF. The DNA for the CDR3 is TGTGCCAGCAGTTTAACTGTGACAGGGAATTCACCCCTCCACTTT. V usage is TRBV27 and J usage is TRBJ1-6, with 7 bases lining up with TRBD1. The CDR3 loop spans 15 amino acids. The germline V gene has CDR1 MNHEY and CDR2 SMNVEV (reference sequence). J was trimmed by 7 bases and V by 2 bases; bases with no gene match: 5.

The chain recombines TRBV27 with TRBJ2-2, with 9 nucleotides matching TRBD1. J was trimmed by 3 bases and V by 6 bases; bases with no gene match: 5. This CDR3 is 15 amino acids long. Per germline, CDR1 MNHEY and CDR2 SMNVEV (reference sequence). CDR3: CASRPTGGYTGELFF. The DNA of the CDR3 is TGTGCCAGCAGACCGACAGGGGGATACACCGGGGAGCTGTTTTTT.

This clone was recorded once. The V gene is TRBV4-2, the J gene TRBJ2-3, with 10 bases identical to TRBD1. J lost 5 bases, V lost 1 base, and 6 bases had no gene match. The germline V gene encodes CDR1 LGHNA and CDR2 YNFKEQ. This CDR3 spans 16 amino acids. The CDR3 reads CASSQGTGGARDTQYF. The CDR3 DNA reads TGTGCCAGCAGCCAAGGGACAGGGGGTGCTAGAGATACGCAGTATTTT.

Only one count was recorded for this clone. The chain joins TRBV7-9 to TRBJ1-1; TRBD1 matches 7 bases. CDR3 length: 13 amino acids. After removal of 7 bases from V and 5 bases from J, the junction contained 7 bases not matched to a gene. Looked up from germline, CDR1 is SEHNR and CDR2 is FQNEAQ (reference sequence). CDR3 in amino acids: CASTRTGRTEAFF. CDR3 DNA: TGTGCCAGCACCCGGACAGGTCGGACTGAAGCTTTCTTT.